The 3 T cell receptor beta chains listed next were all sequenced from one sample in a study of response to subunit inactivated influenza vaccine. Via MiXCR, TCRdb re-called the RT-PCR reads, giving one row per CDR3 protein. The sample contains approximately 700,000 distinct CDR3 sequences, 14% of which appear only once. Material: PBMCs from blood, obtained 14 to 15 days before vaccination. These receptor sequences come from a man in his fifties or sixties who received an inactivated influenza vaccine.

The J gene is TRBJ2-3, the V gene TRBV20-1, with 9 bases that match TRBD2. The V segment lost 0 bases and the J segment 4 bases; nucleotides outside the gene matches: 11. Looked up from germline, CDR1 is DFQATT and CDR2 is SNEGSKA (reference sequence). This CDR3 region has 17 residues. This CDR3 is CSARDHRLAGVADTQYF. The CDR3 nucleotides read TGCAGTGCTAGAGATCATCGGTTAGCGGGAGTGGCAGATACGCAGTATTTT.

V usage is TRBV6-1 and J usage is TRBJ2-3, with D maybe TRBD1 (6 bases). There are 15 residues in the CDR3. Trimming left V 4 bases short and J 3 bases short, with 14 bases between. The germline V gene has CDR1 MNHNS and CDR2 SASEGT. The CDR3 region has the DNA TGTGCCAGCAGTGGCACAGGGTTGTTTACAGATACGCAGTATTTT. Translated, it gives CASSGTGLFTDTQYF.

The genes are TRBV7-9 and TRBJ2-2; D call uncertain. CDR1 is SEHNR, CDR2 FQNEAQ, per germline (reference sequence). Trimming took 0 bases from V and 7 from J, leaving 9 bases between them. This CDR3 contains 14 residues. The CDR3 region is CASSLAKRNGELFF. For the CDR3, the DNA is TGTGCCAGCAGCTTAGCTAAAAGAAACGGGGAGCTGTTTTTT.